Listed below are T cell receptor beta chains from one sample, sequenced in a study of CD8+CD57+ T cells in acquired aplastic anemia. Each CDR3 protein gets one entry after TCRdb re-called the reads with MiXCR. Of 100,000 to 150,000 distinct CDR3 sequences in the sample, over 30% were seen once. Material for sequencing was sorted CD4+, CD8+, or CD8+CD57+ T cells (not recorded which) from PBMCs. These receptors originate from a human donor with aplastic anemia. Both conserved end residues are part of each CDR3. The order of the fields is clone size, V gene, J gene, D gene, CDR3 protein, CDR3 DNA. A D gene is named only where the DNA matches it firmly. Rows give clone size only sometimes, using once, few, many, or a class for an expanded clone.

NA	TRBV7-9	TRBJ1-6	NA	CASSPTGWSPLHF	TGTGCCAGCAGCCCAACGGGTTGGTCACCCCTCCACTTT
many	TRBV2	TRBJ2-5	TRBD2	CASSGGGGGQETQYF	TGTGCCAGCAGTGGTGGCGGGGGGGGCCAAGAGACCCAGTACTTC
NA	TRBV29-1	TRBJ2-3	NA	CSVRLAGSTDTQYF	TGCAGCGTTAGACTGGCGGGGAGCACAGATACGCAGTATTTT
NA	TRBV6-5	TRBJ1-5	NA	CASSYSNRGGSNQPQHF	TGTGCCAGCAGTTACTCGAATCGGGGGGGTTCCAATCAGCCCCAGCATTTT
many	TRBV6-1	TRBJ2-3	NA	CASTSEGFWGDTQYF	TGTGCCAGCACCTCAGAGGGCTTTTGGGGCGATACGCAGTATTTT
once	TRBV11-2	TRBJ2-7	TRBD1	CASSSYFDRGLHEQYF	TGTGCCAGCAGCTCGTACTTCGACAGGGGGCTCCACGAGCAGTACTTC
few	TRBV6-5	TRBJ2-2	NA	CASSTLAGTNTGELFF	TGTGCCAGCAGTACCCTTGCAGGTACTAACACCGGGGAGCTGTTTTTT
NA	TRBV19	TRBJ1-1	NA	CASSHRGEGAEAFF	TGTGCCAGTAGTCACCGTGGGGAAGGTGCTGAAGCTTTCTTT
many	TRBV28	TRBJ2-7	NA	CASMRHFSYEQYF	TGTGCCAGCATGCGACACTTCTCCTACGAGCAGTACTTC
few	TRBV6-2/TRBV6-3	TRBJ1-5	NA	CASGRGVRQPQHF	TGTGCCAGCGGCCGGGGAGTCAGGCAGCCCCAGCATTTT
NA	TRBV9	TRBJ1-2	TRBD1	CASRDSGYGYTF	TGTGCCAGCCGGGACAGCGGCTATGGCTACACCTTC
many	TRBV20-1	TRBJ2-7	NA	CSAGSRGYEQYF	TGCAGTGCTGGATCCCGCGGCTACGAGCAGTACTTC
NA	TRBV11-3	TRBJ2-7	TRBD2	CASSLPSGTGEQYF	TGTGCCAGCAGCTTGCCTAGCGGGACGGGCGAGCAGTACTTC
NA	TRBV25-1	TRBJ2-1	NA	CASSEQGGGNEQFF	TGTGCCAGCAGTGAACAAGGGGGAGGCAATGAGCAGTTCTTC
many	TRBV7-8	TRBJ2-1	NA	CASSLWTSSYNEQFF	TGTGCCAGCAGCTTATGGACGAGCTCCTACAATGAGCAGTTCTTC
once	TRBV10-3	TRBJ2-4	NA	CAISETGNQNIQYF	TGTGCCATCAGTGAAACAGGGAACCAAAACATTCAGTACTTC
NA	TRBV9	TRBJ2-5	TRBD2	CASSVRPSGGARETQYF	TGTGCCAGCAGCGTAAGGCCTAGCGGGGGGGCCCGAGAGACCCAGTACTTC
many	TRBV6-6	TRBJ1-6	TRBD1	CASSPTGGGNSPLHF	TGTGCCAGCAGCCCGACAGGGGGTGGCAATTCACCCCTCCACTTT
few	TRBV2	TRBJ1-5	NA	CASSLTGRSNQPQHF	TGTGCCAGCAGTCTTACAGGGCGGAGCAATCAGCCCCAGCATTTT
NA	TRBV10-3	TRBJ1-3	NA	CAISESGRNTIYF	TGTGCCATCAGTGAGTCGGGGCGAAACACCATATATTTT
NA	TRBV12-3/TRBV12-4	TRBJ2-3	TRBD2	CASSRKRTSGATDTQYF	TGTGCCAGCAGTCGCAAGCGGACTAGCGGAGCCACAGATACGCAGTATTTT
once	TRBV19	TRBJ2-5	NA	CASSTTAPQETQYF	TGTGCCAGTAGTACGACAGCTCCCCAAGAGACCCAGTACTTC
NA	TRBV20-1	TRBJ1-6	TRBD1	CSARVVTQGANDSPLHF	TGCAGTGCTAGAGTCGTAACCCAGGGGGCCAATGATTCACCCCTCCACTTT
NA	TRBV19	TRBJ1-3	NA	CASSRGGSGNTIYF	TGTGCCAGTAGTCGAGGGGGCTCTGGAAACACCATATATTTT
many	TRBV5-4	TRBJ1-6	TRBD1	CASKKDRGDSPLHF	TGTGCCAGCAAAAAGGACAGGGGGGATTCACCCCTCCACTTT
many	TRBV4-3	TRBJ2-2	NA	CASSLTHGTGELFF	TGCGCCAGCAGCCTAACACACGGCACCGGGGAGCTGTTTTTT
NA	TRBV29-1	TRBJ1-6	TRBD1	CSAGQVWCGF	TGCAGCGCTGGACAGGTCTGGTGTGGCTTT
many	TRBV27	TRBJ1-6	NA	CASRKVGTTGNSPLHF	TGTGCCAGCAGGAAGGTTGGCACGACGGGGAATTCACCCCTCCACTTT
NA	TRBV9	TRBJ1-6	NA	CASSLGGHKFSPLHF	TGTGCCAGCAGCCTTGGGGGACACAAATTTTCACCCCTCCACTTT
NA	TRBV6-5	TRBJ1-3	NA	CASSSTGSGNTIYF	TGTGCCAGCAGTTCGACAGGATCTGGAAACACCATATATTTT
few	TRBV19	TRBJ2-7	NA	CASSIGDTYEQYF	TGTGCCAGTAGTATAGGGGACACCTACGAGCAGTACTTC
many	TRBV5-1	TRBJ2-5	TRBD1	CASSLEDRGETQYF	TGCGCCAGCAGCTTGGAAGACAGGGGTGAGACCCAGTACTTC
few	TRBV24-1	TRBJ2-3	NA	CATSDLTGRETDTQYF	TGTGCCACCAGTGATTTGACGGGACGCGAGACAGATACGCAGTATTTT
NA	TRBV19	TRBJ2-7	TRBD1	CASGNGQGAFF	TGTGCCAGTGGGAACGGACAGGGGGCGTTCTTC
many	TRBV19	TRBJ2-2	TRBD2	CASAIRAGASFANTGELFF	TGTGCCAGTGCCATAAGAGCGGGGGCCTCGTTCGCGAACACCGGGGAGCTGTTTTTT
many	TRBV2	TRBJ2-7	TRBD1	CASSAQGASYEQYF	TGTGCCAGCAGTGCACAGGGGGCATCCTACGAGCAGTACTTC
many	TRBV10-3	TRBJ2-2	NA	CAISGAGRNTGELFF	TGTGCCATCAGTGGGGCAGGGAGAAACACCGGGGAGCTGTTTTTT
NA	TRBV29-1	TRBJ2-7	NA	CSVEGTEADYEQYF	TGCAGCGTGGAGGGGACCGAGGCAGACTACGAGCAGTACTTC